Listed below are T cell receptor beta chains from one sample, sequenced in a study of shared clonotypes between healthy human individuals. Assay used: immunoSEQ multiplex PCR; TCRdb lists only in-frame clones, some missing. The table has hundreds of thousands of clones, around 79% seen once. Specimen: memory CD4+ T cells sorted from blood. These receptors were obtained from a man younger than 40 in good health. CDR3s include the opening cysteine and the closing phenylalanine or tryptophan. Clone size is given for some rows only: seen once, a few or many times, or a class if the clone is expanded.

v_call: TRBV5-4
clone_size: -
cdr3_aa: CASSRARGQETQYF

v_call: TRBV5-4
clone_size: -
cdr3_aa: CASSLGYGYTF

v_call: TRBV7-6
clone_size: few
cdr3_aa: CASRRDRGTSYTF

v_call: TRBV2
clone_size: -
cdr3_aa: CASKGGGGRDAGELFF

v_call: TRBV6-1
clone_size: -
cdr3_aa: CASSELRGNGVAQPQHF

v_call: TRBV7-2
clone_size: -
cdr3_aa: CASSLAGLGVYEQYF

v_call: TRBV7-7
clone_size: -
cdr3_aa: CASSPTGTPQETQYF

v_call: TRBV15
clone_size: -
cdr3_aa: CATSRDRGTGSGANVLTF

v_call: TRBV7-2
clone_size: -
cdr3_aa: CASSLEGPLYGYTF

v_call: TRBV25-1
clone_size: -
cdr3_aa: CASSTQGGGSGNTIYF

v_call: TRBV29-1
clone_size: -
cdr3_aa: CSVEDVGVRHF

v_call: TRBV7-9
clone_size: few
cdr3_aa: CALGGPVRFF

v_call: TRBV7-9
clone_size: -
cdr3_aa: CASSLDRTGVEGYTF

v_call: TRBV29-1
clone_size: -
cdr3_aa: CSVVAGSGGYEQYF

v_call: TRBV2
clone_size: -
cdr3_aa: CASIDPISLYNEQFF

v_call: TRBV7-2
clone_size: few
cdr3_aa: CASSLVGGPQPQHF

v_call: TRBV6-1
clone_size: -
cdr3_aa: CASSERVRPSTDTQYF

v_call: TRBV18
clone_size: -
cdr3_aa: CASSLEQGSEQYF

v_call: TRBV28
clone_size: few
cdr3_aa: CANRQGGFRNQPQHF

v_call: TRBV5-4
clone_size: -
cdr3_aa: CASSFQGGRDGELFF

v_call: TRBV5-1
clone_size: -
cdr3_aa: CASSERTGATYNEQFF

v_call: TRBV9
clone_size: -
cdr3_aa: CASKGREGTDTQYF

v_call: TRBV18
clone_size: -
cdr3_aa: CASSYGAGYEQYF

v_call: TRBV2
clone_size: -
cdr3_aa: CASKLGRSISETQYF

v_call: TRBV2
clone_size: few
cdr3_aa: CASSFLAKAYEQYF

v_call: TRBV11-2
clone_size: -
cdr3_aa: CASSLQSGDEQFF

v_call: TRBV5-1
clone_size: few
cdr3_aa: CASSSGSGMSYNEQFF

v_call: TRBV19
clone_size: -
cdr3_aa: CASSLGEPRGNTIYF

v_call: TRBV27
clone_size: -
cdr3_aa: CASSWQGGYGYTF

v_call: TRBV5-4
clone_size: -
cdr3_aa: CASSNRAGGSYEQYF

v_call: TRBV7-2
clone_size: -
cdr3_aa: CASSSQPTSGGGAKNIQYF

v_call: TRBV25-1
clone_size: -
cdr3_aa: CASSEFTEAFF

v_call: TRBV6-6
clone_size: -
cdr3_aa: CASSSPSGRARDEQYF

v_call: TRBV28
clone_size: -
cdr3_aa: CASSGASGTDEQYF

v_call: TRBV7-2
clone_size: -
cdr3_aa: CASRIAGAFTGELFF

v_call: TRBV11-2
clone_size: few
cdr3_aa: CASSFSGAGANVLTF

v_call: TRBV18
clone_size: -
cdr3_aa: CASSPRGTAGEYGYTF

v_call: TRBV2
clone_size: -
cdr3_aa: CAATGSSYNEQFF

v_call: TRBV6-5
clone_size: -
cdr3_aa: CASSGTGHQETQYF

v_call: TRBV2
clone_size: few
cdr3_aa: CASSARGQADTLF

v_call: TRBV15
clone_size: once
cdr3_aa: CATSRGSSGRVNTGELFF

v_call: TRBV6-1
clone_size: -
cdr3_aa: CASSEGIGGSYEQYF

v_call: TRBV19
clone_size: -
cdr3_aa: CASSISGAGGELFF

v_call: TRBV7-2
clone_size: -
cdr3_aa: CASSLADSPQHF

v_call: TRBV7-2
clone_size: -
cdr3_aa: CASSLGLVLAGTGELFF

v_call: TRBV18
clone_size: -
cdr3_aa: CASSPYTGGYTF

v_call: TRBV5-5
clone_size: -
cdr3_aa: CASSLIRGGTGELFF

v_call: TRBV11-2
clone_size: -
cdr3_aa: CASSPRGAGANVLTF

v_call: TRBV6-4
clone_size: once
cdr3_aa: CASSDSSGRTDTQYF

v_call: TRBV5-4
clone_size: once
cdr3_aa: CASSIAGQETQYF